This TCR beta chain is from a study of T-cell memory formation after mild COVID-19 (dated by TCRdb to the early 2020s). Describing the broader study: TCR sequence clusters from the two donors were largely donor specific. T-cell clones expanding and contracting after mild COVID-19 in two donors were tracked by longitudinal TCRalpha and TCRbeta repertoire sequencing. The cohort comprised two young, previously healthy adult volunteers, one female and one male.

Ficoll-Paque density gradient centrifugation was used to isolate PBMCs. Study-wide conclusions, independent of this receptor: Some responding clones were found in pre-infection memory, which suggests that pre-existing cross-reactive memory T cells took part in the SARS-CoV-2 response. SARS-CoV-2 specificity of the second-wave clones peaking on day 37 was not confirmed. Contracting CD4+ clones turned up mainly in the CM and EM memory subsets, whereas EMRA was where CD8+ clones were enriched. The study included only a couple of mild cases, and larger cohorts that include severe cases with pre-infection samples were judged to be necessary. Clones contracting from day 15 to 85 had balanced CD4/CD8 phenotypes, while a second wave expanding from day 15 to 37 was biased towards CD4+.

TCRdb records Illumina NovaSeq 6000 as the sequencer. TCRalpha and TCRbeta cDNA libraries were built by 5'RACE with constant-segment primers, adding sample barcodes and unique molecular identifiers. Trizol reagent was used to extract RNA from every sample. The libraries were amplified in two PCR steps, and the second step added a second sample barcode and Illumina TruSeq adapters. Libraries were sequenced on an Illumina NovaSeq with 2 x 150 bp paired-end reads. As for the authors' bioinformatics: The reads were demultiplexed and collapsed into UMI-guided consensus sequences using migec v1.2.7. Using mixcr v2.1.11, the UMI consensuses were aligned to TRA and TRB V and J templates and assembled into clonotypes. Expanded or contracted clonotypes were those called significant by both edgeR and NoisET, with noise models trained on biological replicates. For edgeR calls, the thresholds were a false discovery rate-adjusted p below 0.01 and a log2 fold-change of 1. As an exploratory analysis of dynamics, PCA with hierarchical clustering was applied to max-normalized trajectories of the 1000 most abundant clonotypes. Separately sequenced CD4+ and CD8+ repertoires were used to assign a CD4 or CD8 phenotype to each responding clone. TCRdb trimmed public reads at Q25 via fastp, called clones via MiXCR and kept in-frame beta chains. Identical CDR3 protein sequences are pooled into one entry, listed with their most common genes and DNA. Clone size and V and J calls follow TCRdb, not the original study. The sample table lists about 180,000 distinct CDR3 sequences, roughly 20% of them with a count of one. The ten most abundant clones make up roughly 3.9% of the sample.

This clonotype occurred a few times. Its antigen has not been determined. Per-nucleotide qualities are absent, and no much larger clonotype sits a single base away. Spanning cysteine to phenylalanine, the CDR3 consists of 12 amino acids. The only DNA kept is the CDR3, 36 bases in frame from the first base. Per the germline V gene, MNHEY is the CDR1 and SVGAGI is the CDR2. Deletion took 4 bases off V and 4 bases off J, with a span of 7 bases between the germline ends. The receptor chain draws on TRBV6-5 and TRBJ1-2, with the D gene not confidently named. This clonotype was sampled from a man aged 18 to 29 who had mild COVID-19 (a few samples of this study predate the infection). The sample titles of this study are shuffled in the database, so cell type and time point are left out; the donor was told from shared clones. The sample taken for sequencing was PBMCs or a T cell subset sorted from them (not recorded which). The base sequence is TGTGCCAGCAGTTCTCCTATCTATGGCTACACCTTC. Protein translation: CASSSPIYGYTF.